This record concerns one T cell receptor beta chain sequence. This record belongs to a study of T cells in Graves' hyperthyroidism and ophthalmopathy. Researchers took RNA transcripts and amplified the TCR beta CDR3 regions from them. A set of HTBI primers served as the primers for a first-round RT-PCR of the TCR CDR3. In TCRdb, the multiplex PCR reads were re-called with MiXCR into one record per CDR3 protein. The sample holds about 610,000 distinct CDR3 sequences, around 16% seen once. The sequencing sample was made of blood. The origin of this receptor is a woman aged 35 to 49 with Graves' ophthalmopathy.

The CDR3 loop reads CSAPEGGRNIQYF. CDR3 bases: TGCAGTGCTCCAGAGGGGGGCCGGAACATTCAGTACTTC. This sequence joins TRBV20-1 and TRBJ2-4; D may correspond to TRBD1 or TRBD2 (6 bases each). V was trimmed by 5 bases and J by 7 bases, leaving 15 bases between them. Germline CDR1 DFQATT, CDR2 SNEGSKA (reference sequence). The CDR3 sequence is 13 residues long.